This T cell receptor beta chain was retrieved from a study of shared clonotypes between healthy human individuals. Study details: Participating donors consisted of a couple of women and a few men aged 18 to 49.

Worth noting for this clone: As yet, its antigen is unknown.

Ten immunoSEQ deep assay plates held the unsorted PBMC DNA. TCRdb keeps only in-frame clones here, not all; method: immunoSEQ multiplex PCR. The sample yields roughly 490,000 clones, around 78% seen once. Study findings and constraints: Exclusively blood specimens were collected; tissue repertoires likely differ.

Every one of the donors was a Caucasian adult that lived in Nashville, Tennessee. The sequencing input was PBMCs. The sequence was obtained from a woman aged 40 to 50 in good health. Some clones in this sample may be carry-over from other donors' samples.

The DNA of the CDR3 is TGTGCCAGCAGCCAAGTCGGGGGGCCGGGCGAGCAGTACTTC. Protein: CASSQVGGPGEQYF. The genes are TRBV14 and TRBJ2-7; D possibly corresponds to TRBD2 (7 bases). The length of the CDR3 is 14 residues. Germline CDR1 reads SGHDN; CDR2 reads FVKESK. V was shortened by 1 base and J by 6 bases, with 13 bases between the two germline ends.